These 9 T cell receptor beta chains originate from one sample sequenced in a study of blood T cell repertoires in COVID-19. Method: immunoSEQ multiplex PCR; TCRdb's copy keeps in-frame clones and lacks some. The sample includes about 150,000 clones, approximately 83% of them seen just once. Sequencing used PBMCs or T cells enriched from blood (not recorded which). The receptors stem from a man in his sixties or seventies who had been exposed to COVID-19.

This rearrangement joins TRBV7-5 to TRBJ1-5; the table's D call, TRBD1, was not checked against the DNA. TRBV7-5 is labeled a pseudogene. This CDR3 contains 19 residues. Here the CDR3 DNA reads TGTGCCAGAAGCTTTGGGGACAGGGGCCGGGGTGTCGGCAATCAGCCCCAGCATTTT. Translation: CARSFGDRGRGVGNQPQHF.

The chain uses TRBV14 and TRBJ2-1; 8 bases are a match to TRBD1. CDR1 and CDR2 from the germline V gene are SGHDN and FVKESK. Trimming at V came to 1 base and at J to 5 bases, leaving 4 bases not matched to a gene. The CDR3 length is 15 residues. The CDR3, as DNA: TGTGCCAGCAGCCAAGCAGGGGGCGTTAACAATGAGCAGTTCTTC. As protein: CASSQAGGVNNEQFF.

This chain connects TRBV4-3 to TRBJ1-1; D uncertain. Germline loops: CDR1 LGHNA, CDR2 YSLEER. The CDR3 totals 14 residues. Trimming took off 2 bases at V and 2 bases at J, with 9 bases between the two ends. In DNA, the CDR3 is TGCGCCAGCAGCCAATTGCAGTCAAACACTGAAGCTTTCTTT. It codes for CASSQLQSNTEAFF.

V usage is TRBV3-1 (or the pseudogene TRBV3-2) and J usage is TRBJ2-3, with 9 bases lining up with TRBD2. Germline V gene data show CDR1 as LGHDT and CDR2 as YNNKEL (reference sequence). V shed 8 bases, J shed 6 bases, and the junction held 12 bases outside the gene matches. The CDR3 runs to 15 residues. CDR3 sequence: CASAPLERGVDTQYF. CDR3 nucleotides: TGTGCCAGCGCCCCATTGGAGCGGGGGGTCGATACGCAGTATTTT.

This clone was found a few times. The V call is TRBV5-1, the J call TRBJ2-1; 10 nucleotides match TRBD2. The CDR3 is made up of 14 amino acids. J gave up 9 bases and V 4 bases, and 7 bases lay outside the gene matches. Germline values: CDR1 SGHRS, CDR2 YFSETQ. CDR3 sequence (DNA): TGCGCCAGCAGCGAGGCTAGCGGGAGAACTGAGCAGTTCTTC. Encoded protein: CASSEASGRTEQFF. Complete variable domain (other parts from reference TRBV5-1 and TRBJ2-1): KAGVTQTPRYLIKTRGQQVTLSCSPISGHRSVSWYQQTPGQGLQFLFEYFSETQRNKGNFPGRFSGRQFSNSRSEMNVSTLELGDSALYLCASSEASGRTEQFFGPGTRLTVL.

The DNA of the CDR3 is TGCGCCAGCAGCCTGGGACAGGGATACGAGCAGTACTTC. It yields the protein CASSLGQGYEQYF. The genes are TRBV4-3 and TRBJ2-7; 9 bases map to TRBD1. V lost 4 bases to trimming and J lost 4 bases; unmatched junction nucleotides: 2. The CDR3 totals 13 residues. CDR1 is LGHNA, CDR2 YSLEER, per germline.

This chain's CDR3 is CASSLALAGVDEQFF. In nucleotides, the CDR3 is TGTGCCAGCAGCTTAGCCCTAGCGGGAGTTGATGAGCAGTTCTTC. The rearrangement joins TRBV7-7 to TRBJ2-1; TRBD2 aligns across 10 bases. The CDR3 has 15 residues. The germline gives CDR1 SSHAT, CDR2 FNYEAQ (reference sequence). Unmatched junction bases numbered 4, after V lost 0 bases and J lost 8 bases.

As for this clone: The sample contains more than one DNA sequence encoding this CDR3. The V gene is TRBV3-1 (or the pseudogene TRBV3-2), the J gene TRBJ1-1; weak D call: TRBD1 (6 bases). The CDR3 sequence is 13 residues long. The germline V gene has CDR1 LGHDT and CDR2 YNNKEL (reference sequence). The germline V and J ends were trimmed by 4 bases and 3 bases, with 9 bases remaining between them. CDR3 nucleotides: TGTGCCAGCAGCCCAACAGGGTACACTGAAGCTTTCTTT. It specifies CASSPTGYTEAFF.

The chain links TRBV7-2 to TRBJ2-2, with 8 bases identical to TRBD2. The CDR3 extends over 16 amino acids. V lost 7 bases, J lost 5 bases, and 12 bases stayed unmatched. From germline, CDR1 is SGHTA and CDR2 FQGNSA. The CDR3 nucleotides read TGTGCCAGCACCAATACCGGGACTAGACGTACCGGGGAGCTGTTTTTT. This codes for CASTNTGTRRTGELFF.